Listed here are 27 T cell receptor beta chains from one sample, sequenced in a study of blood T cell repertoires in COVID-19. Assay used: immunoSEQ multiplex PCR; TCRdb lists only in-frame clones, some missing. In the table there are 180,000 or so clones, 90% of which are singletons. Sequenced input: peripheral blood. The receptors derive from a man aged 45-65 years with acute or convalescent COVID-19.

The chain has TRBV9 and TRBJ1-4; D unresolved. The CDR3 covers 16 residues. CDR1 and CDR2 (germline): SGDLS, YYNGEE. V was pared by 5 bases and J by 2 bases, with 16 bases between. CDR3 nucleotide sequence: TGTGCCAGCAGTGTTACCGATAGAGGGACTAATGAAAAACTGTTTTTT. Translating gives CASSVTDRGTNEKLFF.

This chain connects TRBV25-1 to TRBJ1-1, with a tentative D call TRBD1 (5 bases). CDR1 is MGHDK, CDR2 SYGVNS, per germline. The CDR3 is made up of 15 amino acids. V was trimmed by 6 bases and J by 1 base, leaving 15 bases between them. The CDR3 loop is CASRTLDSRNTEAFF. CDR3 DNA sequence: TGTGCCAGCAGGACCCTCGACAGCCGGAACACTGAAGCTTTCTTT.

This rearrangement joins TRBV6-1 to TRBJ2-1, with D tentatively TRBD1 (5 bases). CDR3 length: 15 amino acids. V lost 1 base to trimming and J lost 6 bases, with 13 bases between them. CDR1 MNHNS and CDR2 SASEGT come from the germline V gene. The CDR3 is CASSEGQPGPNEQFF. CDR3 nucleotides: TGTGCCAGCAGTGAAGGACAGCCAGGGCCCAATGAGCAGTTCTTC.

This rearrangement joins TRBV2 to TRBJ1-6; D perhaps matches TRBD1 (5 bases). Trimming removed 6 bases at V and 8 bases at J, with 11 bases between. The CDR3 runs to 13 residues. The germline V gene has CDR1 SNHLY and CDR2 FYNNEI. CDR3 region: CASSRTRDSPLHF. In DNA, the CDR3 is TGTGCCAGCAGCCGAACCAGGGATTCACCCCTCCACTTT.

The chain joins TRBV7-2 to TRBJ1-2, with 8 bases matching TRBD1. With 5 bases clipped from V and 0 bases from J, the junction kept 14 bases outside the gene matches. In germline, CDR1 is SGHTA, CDR2 FQGNSA. The CDR3 is 18 residues long. The CDR3 nucleotides read TGTGCCAGCAGCCCAAGCGGGGCCAGGGGGCGGCCTAACTATGGCTACACCTTC. Its translation is CASSPSGARGRPNYGYTF. The full variable domain, with the rest looked up from reference TRBV7-2 and TRBJ1-2, is GAGVSQSPSNKVTEKGKDVELRCDPISGHTALYWYRQSLGQGLEFLIYFQGNSAPDKSGLPSDRFSAERTGGSVSTLTIQRTQQEDSAVYLCASSPSGARGRPNYGYTFGSGTRLTVV.

This rearrangement joins TRBV10-2 to TRBJ1-4; D remains ambiguous. The CDR3 loop spans 12 amino acids. Germline CDR1 reads WSHSY; CDR2 reads SAAADI. V was cut by 3 bases and J by 8 bases, with 7 bases left in between. The CDR3 sequence is CASSDFSEKLFF. CDR3 coding DNA: TGCGCCAGCAGTGATTTTTCAGAAAAACTGTTTTTT.

The V call is TRBV7-2, the J call TRBJ1-2; TRBD1 might be the D (5 bases). Trimming shortened V by 1 base and J by 7 bases, and 13 bases separated the two germline ends. Germline loops: CDR1 SGHTA, CDR2 FQGNSA. CDR3 length: 14 residues. CDR3 coding DNA: TGTGCCAGCAGCTTAGGAACAGGTCCCTCTGGCTACACCTTC. This encodes CASSLGTGPSGYTF.

The chain carries TRBV6-5 and TRBJ2-2; TRBD1 matches at 7 bases. This CDR3 region has 14 residues. The germline V gene has CDR1 MNHEY and CDR2 SVGAGI. The J segment lost 7 bases and the V segment lost 0 bases, leaving 2 bases of the junction unmatched. In DNA form, the CDR3 reads TGTGCCAGCAGTTACTCCAGGGGGAACGGGGAGCTGTTTTTT. It specifies CASSYSRGNGELFF.

V and J are TRBV7-6 and TRBJ1-1; a weak D match, TRBD1 (6 bases). CDR1 SGHVS and CDR2 FNYEAQ come from the germline V gene. Between the trimmed V and J ends, which lost 1 base and 7 bases, there was a span of 16 bases. The CDR3 extends over 15 amino acids. For the CDR3, the DNA is TGTGCCAGCAGCTTAGTGACAGGCATGTTGGGTGAAGCTTTCTTT. Encoded protein: CASSLVTGMLGEAFF.

This chain joins TRBV28 and TRBJ2-1, with D hard to call. The CDR3 runs 14 residues. The germline V and J ends were trimmed by 1 base and 0 bases, with 4 bases remaining between them. CDR1 and CDR2 from the germline V gene are MDHEN and SYDVKM. The CDR3 sequence: CASSLSSSYNEQFF. The CDR3 DNA is TGTGCCAGCAGTTTATCTAGCTCCTACAATGAGCAGTTCTTC.

This chain links TRBV5-8 with TRBJ2-2; D perhaps matches TRBD1 (6 bases). The V end lost 5 bases, the J end lost 3 bases, and 14 bases lay between the germline ends. The germline V gene has CDR1 SGHTS and CDR2 YDEGEE. The CDR3 is 15 amino acids. The CDR3 loop reads CASRFSGADTGELFF. In DNA, the CDR3 is TGTGCCAGCAGGTTTTCAGGGGCGGACACCGGGGAGCTGTTTTTT.

The V gene is TRBV2, the J gene TRBJ1-3; the D gene is possibly TRBD1 (6 bases). V dropped 8 bases and J dropped 0 bases, with 11 bases sitting between them. Per germline, CDR1 SNHLY and CDR2 FYNNEI. This CDR3 is built from 14 residues. The CDR3 region has the DNA TGTGCCAGCTCTGGGGGCGGCTCTGGAAACACCATATATTTT. It yields the protein CASSGGGSGNTIYF.

The rearrangement uses TRBV6-5 and TRBJ1-2; tentative D call: TRBD1 (6 bases). The CDR3 has 14 amino acids. V lost 4 bases, J lost 4 bases, and 13 bases lay in between. The germline V gene has CDR1 MNHEY and CDR2 SVGAGI. CDR3 sequence (DNA): TGTGCCAGCAGTTCCCGGGACACCCGCTATGGCTACACCTTC. It yields the protein CASSSRDTRYGYTF.

The CDR3 loop is CASSERGATNEKLFF. In DNA, the CDR3 is TGTGCCAGCAGCGAACGGGGTGCAACTAATGAAAAACTGTTTTTT. The rearrangement uses TRBV11-2 and TRBJ1-4; D gene uncertain. Germline-derived CDR1 and CDR2 are SGHAT and FQNNGV. The V end was cut by 5 bases, the J end by 0 bases, with 10 bases between. There are 15 residues in the CDR3. The full variable domain, in which reference TRBV11-2 and TRBJ1-4 provide the parts outside the CDR3, is EAGVAQSPRYKIIEKRQSVAFWCNPISGHATLYWYQQILGQGPKLLIQFQNNGVVDDSQLPKDRFSAERLKGVDSTLKIQPAKLEDSAVYLCASSERGATNEKLFFGSGTQLSVL.

This chain joins TRBV11-2 and TRBJ1-1; 9 bases map to TRBD1. The CDR3 is made up of 13 amino acids. V gave up 4 bases and J gave up 11 bases; unmatched junction bases: 8. The germline V gene has CDR1 SGHAT and CDR2 FQNNGV. The CDR3 reads CASSSSRDRDAFF. DNA for the CDR3: TGTGCCAGCAGCTCGTCCCGGGACAGGGACGCTTTCTTT.

The chain combines TRBV2 with TRBJ2-7; D possibly corresponds to TRBD1 (5 bases). The ends were cut back, 8 bases at V and 3 bases at J, with 11 bases in the middle. In germline, CDR1 is SNHLY, CDR2 FYNNEI. This CDR3 spans 12 amino acids. CDR3 in DNA: TGTGCCAGCCAAGGCGACAGCTACGAGCAGTACTTC. It is translated as CASQGDSYEQYF.

DNA for the CDR3: TGTGCCAGCAGCGCGACTAGCGGGGCTTACAATGAGCAGTTCTTC. Protein product: CASSATSGAYNEQFF. The rearrangement links TRBV7-9 to TRBJ2-1; 11 nucleotides agree with TRBD2. CDR3 length: 15 amino acids. V was clipped by 5 bases and J by 4 bases; unmatched bases: 4. Germline V gene sequence: CDR1 SEHNR, CDR2 FQNEAQ (reference sequence). Drawing the rest from reference TRBV7-9 and TRBJ2-1, the complete variable domain is DTGVSQNPRHKITKRGQNVTFRCDPISEHNRLYWYRQTLGQGPEFLTYFQNEAQLEKSRLLSDRFSAERPKGSFSTLEIQRTEQGDSAMYLCASSATSGAYNEQFFGPGTRLTVL.

The V call is TRBV6-1, the J call TRBJ1-1; D possibly corresponds to TRBD1 (5 bases). In germline, CDR1 is MNHNS, CDR2 SASEGT. Trimming stripped 4 bases from V and 6 bases from J, with 21 bases between. The CDR3 spans 16 residues. The CDR3 is CASSGEIKGGGAEAFF. The DNA for the CDR3 is TGTGCCAGCAGTGGCGAGATCAAAGGCGGAGGGGCTGAAGCTTTCTTT.

The chain recombines TRBV7-9 with TRBJ1-4; possible D gene TRBD1, 5 bases. The germline V gene has CDR1 SEHNR and CDR2 FQNEAQ (reference sequence). This CDR3 is 14 amino acids long. The V end was cut by 5 bases, the J end by 7 bases, with 14 bases between. The CDR3 sequence is CASSSFLGGEKLFF. In DNA form, the CDR3 reads TGTGCCAGCAGCAGCTTCTTGGGGGGTGAAAAACTGTTTTTT.

The V gene is TRBV6-5, the J gene TRBJ2-1, with D possibly matching TRBD2 (5 bases). This CDR3 spans 14 amino acids. Germline V gives CDR1 MNHEY, CDR2 SVGAGI. V lost 8 bases, J lost 4 bases, and 15 bases lay in between. Written as DNA, the CDR3 is TGTGCCAGCGGGATGGGTAGCGCGTACAATGAGCAGTTCTTC. Translated, it gives CASGMGSAYNEQFF.

This clone was seen once. This chain links TRBV5-4 with TRBJ1-3; 8 bases match TRBD1. Germline values: CDR1 SGHNT, CDR2 YYREEE (reference sequence). Trimming cost V 9 bases and J 1 base; bases outside gene matches: 12. The CDR3 extends over 16 amino acids. The DNA for the CDR3 is TGTGCCACCGAAACTACAGGGGGAGGGTCTGGAAACACCATATATTTT. It specifies CATETTGGGSGNTIYF.

The rearrangement uses TRBV5-7 and TRBJ2-7; the match to TRBD1 covers 7 bases. TRBV5-7 belongs to the ORF category, with a function that is uncertain. The CDR3 totals 15 residues. The V gene end was trimmed by 3 bases and the J gene end by 0 bases; junction bases not matched to a gene: 6. The CDR3 DNA follows: TGTGCCAGCAGCTCCCGACAGGGTCGCTCCTACGAGCAGTACGTC. The encoded protein is CASSSRQGRSYEQYV.

CDR3 sequence reads: CASTVFGDTQYF. DNA of the CDR3: TGTGCCAGCACGGTTTTTGGAGATACGCAGTATTTT. The gene calls are TRBV28 and TRBJ2-3; no definite D call. Trimming removed 7 bases from V and 5 bases from J, with 10 bases in between. The CDR3 sequence is 12 residues long. CDR1 is MDHEN and CDR2 is SYDVKM in the germline V gene.

The chain uses TRBV18 and TRBJ1-4; D gene unclear. V was pared by 3 bases and J by 3 bases, with 5 bases between. Germline lookup yields CDR1 KGHSH and CDR2 LQKENI. This CDR3 has 13 residues. The CDR3 coding sequence is TGTGCCAGCTCACCCGGGGCTAATGAAAAACTGTTTTTT. Translating it yields CASSPGANEKLFF.

DNA of the CDR3: TGTGCCAGCTCAGCCGGGACAGGCGGGGCGGTGAGCTATGGCTACACCTTC. It yields the protein CASSAGTGGAVSYGYTF. This sequence joins TRBV18 and TRBJ1-2; 8 nucleotides align to TRBD1. After removal of 5 bases from V and 4 bases from J, the junction contained 15 bases not matched to a gene. Germline CDR1 KGHSH, CDR2 LQKENI. The CDR3 has 17 residues.

This clone was counted once. The J gene is TRBJ2-1, the V gene TRBV19; 9 bases line up with TRBD1. The CDR3 runs 14 residues. V was pared by 4 bases and J by 5 bases, with 3 bases of the junction left unmatched. Germline assignment: CDR1 LNHDA and CDR2 SQIVND (reference sequence). The CDR3, as DNA: TGTGCCAGTAGTACAGGGACAGGGAACAATGAGCAGTTCTTC. It yields the protein CASSTGTGNNEQFF. Drawing the rest from reference TRBV19 and TRBJ2-1, the complete variable domain is DGGITQSPKYLFRKEGQNVTLSCEQNLNHDAMYWYRQDPGQGLRLIYYSQIVNDFQKGDIAEGYSVSREKKESFPLTVTSAQKNPTAFYLCASSTGTGNNEQFFGPGTRLTVL.

The chain has TRBV9 and TRBJ1-1, with D possibly TRBD1 on 5 matching bases. Trimming took 3 bases from V and 2 from J, leaving 20 bases between them. CDR1 and CDR2 from the germline V gene are SGDLS and YYNGEE. The CDR3 is made up of 17 amino acids. Here the CDR3 DNA reads TGTGCCAGCAGCGCGAGTGAAGGTGGAGGGGTTAACACTGAAGCTTTCTTT. Translating gives CASSASEGGGVNTEAFF. Filled out from reference TRBV9 and TRBJ1-1, the complete variable domain reads DSGVTQTPKHLITATGQRVTLRCSPRSGDLSVYWYQQSLDQGLQFLIQYYNGEERAKGNILERFSAQQFPDLHSELNLSSLELGDSALYFCASSASEGGGVNTEAFFGQGTRLTVV.